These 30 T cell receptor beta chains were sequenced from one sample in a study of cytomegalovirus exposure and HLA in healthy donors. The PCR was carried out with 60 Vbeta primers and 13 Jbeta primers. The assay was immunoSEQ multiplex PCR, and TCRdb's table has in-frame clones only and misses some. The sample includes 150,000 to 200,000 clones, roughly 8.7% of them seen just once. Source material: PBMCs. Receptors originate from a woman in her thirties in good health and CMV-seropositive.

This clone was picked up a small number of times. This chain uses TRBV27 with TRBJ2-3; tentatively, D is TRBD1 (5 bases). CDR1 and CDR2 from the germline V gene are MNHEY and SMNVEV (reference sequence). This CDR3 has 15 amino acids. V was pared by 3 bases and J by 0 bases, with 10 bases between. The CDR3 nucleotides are TGTGCCAGCAGTTTTCGACAGTCTAGCACAGATACGCAGTATTTT. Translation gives CASSFRQSSTDTQYF.

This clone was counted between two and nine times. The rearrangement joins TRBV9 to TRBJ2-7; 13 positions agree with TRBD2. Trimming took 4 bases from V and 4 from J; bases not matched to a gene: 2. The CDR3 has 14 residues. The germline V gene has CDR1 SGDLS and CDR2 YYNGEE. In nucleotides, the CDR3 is TGTGCCAGCAGCCCGGGACTAGCGGGGTACGAGCAGTACTTC. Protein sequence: CASSPGLAGYEQYF.

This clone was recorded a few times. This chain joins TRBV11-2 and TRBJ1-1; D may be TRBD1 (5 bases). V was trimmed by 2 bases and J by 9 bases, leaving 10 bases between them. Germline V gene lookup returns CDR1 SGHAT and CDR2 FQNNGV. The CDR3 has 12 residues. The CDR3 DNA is TGTGCCAGCAGCTTATGGAGACAGAAAGCTTTCTTT. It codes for CASSLWRQKAFF.

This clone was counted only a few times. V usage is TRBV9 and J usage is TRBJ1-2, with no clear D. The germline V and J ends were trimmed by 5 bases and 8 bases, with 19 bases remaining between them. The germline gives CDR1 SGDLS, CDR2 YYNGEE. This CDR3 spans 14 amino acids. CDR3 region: CASSANLPGKGYTF. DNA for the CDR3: TGTGCCAGCAGTGCTAACCTGCCCGGGAAGGGCTACACCTTC.

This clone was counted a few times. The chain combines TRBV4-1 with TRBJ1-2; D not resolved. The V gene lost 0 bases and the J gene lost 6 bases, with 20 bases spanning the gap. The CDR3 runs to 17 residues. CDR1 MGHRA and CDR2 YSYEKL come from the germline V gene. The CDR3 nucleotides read TGCGCCAGCAGCCAAGAGCCAGCCAGCGCCGTCGGGAATGGCTACACCTTC. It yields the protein CASSQEPASAVGNGYTF.

CDR3 bases: TGTGCCAGCAGCCCTGGGACTAGCGGGTACGGGGAGCTGTTTTTT. This encodes CASSPGTSGYGELFF. This chain links TRBV7-2 with TRBJ2-2, with TRBD2 matching 12 bases. The CDR3 is 15 residues long. Per the germline V gene, CDR1 is SGHTA and CDR2 is FQGNSA. Trimming took 5 bases from V and 7 from J; bases not matched to a gene: 5. The whole variable domain, remainder taken from reference TRBV7-2 and TRBJ2-2, is GAGVSQSPSNKVTEKGKDVELRCDPISGHTALYWYRQSLGQGLEFLIYFQGNSAPDKSGLPSDRFSAERTGGSVSTLTIQRTQQEDSAVYLCASSPGTSGYGELFFGEGSRLTVL.

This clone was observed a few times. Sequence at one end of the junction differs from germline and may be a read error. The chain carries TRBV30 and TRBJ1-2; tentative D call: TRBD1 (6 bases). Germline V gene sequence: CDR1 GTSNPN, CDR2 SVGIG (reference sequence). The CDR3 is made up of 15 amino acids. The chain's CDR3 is CAGRGNLGRTRGYTF. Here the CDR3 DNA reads TGTGCCGGGAGGGGGAACTTGGGGCGTACCAGGGGCTACACCTTC.

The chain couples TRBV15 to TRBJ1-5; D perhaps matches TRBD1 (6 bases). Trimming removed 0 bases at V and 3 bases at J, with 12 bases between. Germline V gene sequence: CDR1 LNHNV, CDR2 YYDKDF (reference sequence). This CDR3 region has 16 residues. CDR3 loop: CATSRDRGGANQPQHF. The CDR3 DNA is TGTGCCACCAGCAGAGACAGGGGAGGGGCCAATCAGCCCCAGCATTTT.

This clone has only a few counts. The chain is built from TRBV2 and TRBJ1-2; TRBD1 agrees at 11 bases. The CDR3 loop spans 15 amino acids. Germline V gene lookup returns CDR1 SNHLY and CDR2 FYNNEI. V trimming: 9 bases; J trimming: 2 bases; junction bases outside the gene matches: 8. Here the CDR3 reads CASPQDRGRNYGYTF. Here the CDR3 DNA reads TGTGCCAGTCCCCAGGACAGGGGGCGGAACTATGGCTACACCTTC.

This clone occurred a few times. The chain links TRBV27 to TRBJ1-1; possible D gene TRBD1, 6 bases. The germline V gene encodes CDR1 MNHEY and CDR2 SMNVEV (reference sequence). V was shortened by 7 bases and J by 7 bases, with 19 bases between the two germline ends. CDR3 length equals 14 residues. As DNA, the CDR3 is TGTGCCAGCATTGACTCAGGGGAGAGGGGTGAAGCTTTCTTT. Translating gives CASIDSGERGEAFF.

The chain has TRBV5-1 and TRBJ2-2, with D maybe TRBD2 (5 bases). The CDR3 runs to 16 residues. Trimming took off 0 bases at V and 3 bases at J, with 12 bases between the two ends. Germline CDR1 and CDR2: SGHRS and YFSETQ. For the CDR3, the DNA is TGCGCCAGCAGCTTGGGTCGGGGATTGGACACCGGGGAGCTGTTTTTT. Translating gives CASSLGRGLDTGELFF.

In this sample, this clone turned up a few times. This CDR3 is CASSKTRTGAVQYF. CDR3 bases: TGTGCCAGCAGCAAGACTAGAACTGGCGCGGTGCAGTACTTC. This chain uses TRBV5-6 with TRBJ2-7; possible D gene TRBD2, 6 bases. Germline V lookup: CDR1 SGHDT, CDR2 YYEEEE. The CDR3 consists of 14 residues. V was clipped by 4 bases and J by 9 bases, with 20 bases between them.

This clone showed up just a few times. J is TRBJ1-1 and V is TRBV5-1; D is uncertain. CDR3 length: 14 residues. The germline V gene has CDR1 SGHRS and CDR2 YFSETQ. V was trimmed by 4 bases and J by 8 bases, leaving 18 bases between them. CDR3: CASSPDGGWNEAFF. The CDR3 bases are TGCGCCAGCAGCCCCGATGGCGGGTGGAACGAAGCTTTCTTT.

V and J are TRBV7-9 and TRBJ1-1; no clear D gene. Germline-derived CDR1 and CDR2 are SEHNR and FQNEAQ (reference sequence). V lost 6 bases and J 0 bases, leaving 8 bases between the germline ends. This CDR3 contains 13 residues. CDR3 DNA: TGTGCCAGCAGTAACGCGATGAACACTGAAGCTTTCTTT. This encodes CASSNAMNTEAFF.

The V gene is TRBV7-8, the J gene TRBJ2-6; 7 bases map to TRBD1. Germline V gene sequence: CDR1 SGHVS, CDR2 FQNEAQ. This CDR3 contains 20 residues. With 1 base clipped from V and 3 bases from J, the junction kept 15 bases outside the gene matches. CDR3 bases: TGTGCCAGCAGCTTAGGAGTTCAGAGGGGGCGATTCAGTGGGGCCAACGTCCTGACTTTC. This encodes CASSLGVQRGRFSGANVLTF.

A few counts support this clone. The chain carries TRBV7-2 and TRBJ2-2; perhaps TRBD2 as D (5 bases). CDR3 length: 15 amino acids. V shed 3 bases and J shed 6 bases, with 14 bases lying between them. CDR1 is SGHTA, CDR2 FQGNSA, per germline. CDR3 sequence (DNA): TGTGCCAGCAGCTTGGGCTGGACTCGATCCGGGGAGCTGTTTTTT. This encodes CASSLGWTRSGELFF.

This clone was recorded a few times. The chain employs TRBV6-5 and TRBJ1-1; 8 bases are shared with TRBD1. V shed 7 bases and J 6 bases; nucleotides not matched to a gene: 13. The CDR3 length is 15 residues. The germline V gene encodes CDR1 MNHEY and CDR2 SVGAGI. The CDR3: CASIKDRAGYAEAFF. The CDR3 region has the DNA TGTGCCAGCATTAAGGACAGGGCGGGGTATGCTGAAGCTTTCTTT.

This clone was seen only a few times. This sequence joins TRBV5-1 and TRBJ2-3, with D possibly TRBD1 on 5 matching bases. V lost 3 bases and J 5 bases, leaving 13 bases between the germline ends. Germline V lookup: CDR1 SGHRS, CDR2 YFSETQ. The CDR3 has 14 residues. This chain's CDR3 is CASSSRTNQDTQYF. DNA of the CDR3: TGCGCCAGCAGCTCGAGGACAAACCAAGATACGCAGTATTTT.

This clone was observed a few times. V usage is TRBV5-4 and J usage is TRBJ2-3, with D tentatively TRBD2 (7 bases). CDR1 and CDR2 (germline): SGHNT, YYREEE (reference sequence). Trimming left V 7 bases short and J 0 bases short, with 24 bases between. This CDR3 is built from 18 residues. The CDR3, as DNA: TGTGCCAGCGAGGGGGGGTCAGGAAGCGGGGCTAGCACAGATACGCAGTATTTT. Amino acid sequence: CASEGGSGSGASTDTQYF. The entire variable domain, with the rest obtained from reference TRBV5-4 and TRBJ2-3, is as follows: ETGVTQSPTHLIKTRGQQVTLRCSSQSGHNTVSWYQQALGQGPQFIFQYYREEENGRGNFPPRFSGLQFPNYSSELNVNALELDDSALYLCASEGGSGSGASTDTQYFGPGTRLTVL.

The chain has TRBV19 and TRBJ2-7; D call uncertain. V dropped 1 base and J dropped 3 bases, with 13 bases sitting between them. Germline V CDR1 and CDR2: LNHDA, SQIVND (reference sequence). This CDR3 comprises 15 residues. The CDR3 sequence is CASSIVGPQIYEQYF. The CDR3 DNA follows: TGTGCCAGTAGTATAGTTGGGCCTCAGATCTACGAGCAGTACTTC.

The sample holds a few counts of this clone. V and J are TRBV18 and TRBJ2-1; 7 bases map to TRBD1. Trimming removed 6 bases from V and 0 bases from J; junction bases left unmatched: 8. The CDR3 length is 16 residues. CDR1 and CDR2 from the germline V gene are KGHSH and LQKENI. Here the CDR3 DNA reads TGTGCCAGCTCGCTCTCGACAGGGAGCTCCTACAATGAGCAGTTCTTC. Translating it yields CASSLSTGSSYNEQFF.

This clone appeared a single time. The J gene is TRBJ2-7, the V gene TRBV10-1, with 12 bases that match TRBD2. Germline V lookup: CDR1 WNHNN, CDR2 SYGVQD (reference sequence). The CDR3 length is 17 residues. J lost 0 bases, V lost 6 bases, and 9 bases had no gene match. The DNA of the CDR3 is TGCGCCAGCAGGAAGGGACTAGCGGGCCTTAGCTCCTACGAGCAGTACTTC. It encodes CASRKGLAGLSSYEQYF.

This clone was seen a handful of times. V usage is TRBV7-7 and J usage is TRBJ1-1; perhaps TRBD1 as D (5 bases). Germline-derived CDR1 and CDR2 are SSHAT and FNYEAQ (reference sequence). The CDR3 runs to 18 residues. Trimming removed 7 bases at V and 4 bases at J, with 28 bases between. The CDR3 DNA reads TGTGCCAGCACCCTAAGAGGGGCAGGGCGCGGCGGGAGCACTGAAGCTTTCTTT. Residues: CASTLRGAGRGGSTEAFF.

The CDR3 sequence: CASSQQKNYGYTF. CDR3 coding DNA: TGTGCCAGCAGCCAACAGAAGAACTATGGCTACACCTTC. This chain links TRBV2 with TRBJ1-2; no firm D call. V gave up 6 bases and J gave up 2 bases, with 10 bases separating them. Germline CDR1 reads SNHLY; CDR2 reads FYNNEI. The length of the CDR3 is 13 residues. Variable domain in full (rest from reference TRBV2 and TRBJ1-2): EPEVTQTPSHQVTQMGQEVILRCVPISNHLYFYWYRQILGQKVEFLVSFYNNEISEKSEIFDDQFSVERPDGSNFTLKIRSTKLEDSAMYFCASSQQKNYGYTFGSGTRLTVV.

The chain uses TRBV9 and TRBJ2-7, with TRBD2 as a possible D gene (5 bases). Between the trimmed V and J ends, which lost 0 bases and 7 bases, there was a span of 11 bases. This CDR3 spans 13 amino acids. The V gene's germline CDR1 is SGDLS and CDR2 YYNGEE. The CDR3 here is CASSVEGTGEQYF. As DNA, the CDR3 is TGTGCCAGCAGCGTAGAGGGCACGGGGGAGCAGTACTTC.

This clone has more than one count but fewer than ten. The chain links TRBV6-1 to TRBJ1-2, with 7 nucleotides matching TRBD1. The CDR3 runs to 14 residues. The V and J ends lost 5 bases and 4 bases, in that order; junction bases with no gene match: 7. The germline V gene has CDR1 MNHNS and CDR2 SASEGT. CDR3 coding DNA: TGTGCCAGCAGTCGGACAGGAGACCTCTATGGCTACACCTTC. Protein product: CASSRTGDLYGYTF.

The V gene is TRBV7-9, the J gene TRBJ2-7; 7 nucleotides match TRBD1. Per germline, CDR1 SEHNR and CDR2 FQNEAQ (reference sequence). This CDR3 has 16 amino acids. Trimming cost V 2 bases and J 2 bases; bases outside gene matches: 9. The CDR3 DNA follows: TGTGCCAGCAGCTTAATAGGGTACAGGGGAACCTACGAGCAGTACTTC. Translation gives CASSLIGYRGTYEQYF.

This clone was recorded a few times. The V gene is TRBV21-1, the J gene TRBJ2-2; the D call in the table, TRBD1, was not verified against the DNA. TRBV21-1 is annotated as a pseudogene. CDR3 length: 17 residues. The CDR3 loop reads CASSKVGRGKDTGELFF. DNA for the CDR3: TGTGCCAGCAGCAAAGTGGGCAGGGGAAAGGACACCGGGGAGCTGTTTTTT.

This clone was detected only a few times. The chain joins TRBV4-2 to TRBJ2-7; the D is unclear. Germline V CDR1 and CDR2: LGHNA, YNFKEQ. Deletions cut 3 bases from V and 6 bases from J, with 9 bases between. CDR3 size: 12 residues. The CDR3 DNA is TGTGCCAGCAGCCATCTCGCGGCCGAGCAGTACTTC. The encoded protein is CASSHLAAEQYF.

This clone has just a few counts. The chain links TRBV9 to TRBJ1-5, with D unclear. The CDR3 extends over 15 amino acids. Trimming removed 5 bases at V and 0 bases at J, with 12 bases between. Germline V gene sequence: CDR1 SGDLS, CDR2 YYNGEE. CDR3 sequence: CASSAFGDSNQPQHF. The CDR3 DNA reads TGTGCCAGCAGTGCGTTCGGGGATAGCAATCAGCCCCAGCATTTT.